The subject of this entry is one T cell receptor beta chain. This clonotype was seen more than once but under ten times. No cognate antigen has been identified for it. No qualities accompany the bases; no much larger clone lies one base away. This entry comes from a study of blood T cells in healthy people across ages (dated by TCRdb to between 2015 and 2017). Describing the broader study: In model experiments, template switching captured about one uniquely barcoded TCR beta cDNA molecule for every two T cells. To track age-related changes in TCR beta repertoire diversity, the study relied on deep sequencing normalized with unique cDNA molecular identifiers. The donors were divided into four age groups: young (average around 17 years), middle-aged (around 37), aged (roughly 66) and long-lived (roughly 82). To avoid experimental bias, donors of different ages were randomly spread across the sequencing lanes. Two additional independent replicas of 1 million unique cDNA reads from the same blood draw were analyzed for two donors (one aged 18 to 29 and one aged 80 or older). Broader findings and caveats from the paper: Observed TCR beta diversity per million T cells fell roughly linearly with age, and a significant reduction was already apparent by age roughly 40. Donor CMV infection status was unknown, potentially confounding age-related changes in expanded clonotypes. Total diversity estimates from one million sequenced T cells were considered lower bounds and underestimates. Because profiling used bulk unsorted PBMCs, naive and antigen-experienced compartments could not be compared conclusively. Compared with the aged group, more naive CD4+ T cells, fewer expanded clones and increased TCR diversity were shown by the long-lived group, suggesting age selection. A strong correlation was found between observed TCR beta diversity and the percentage of naive T cells measured by flow cytometry.

CDR1 and CDR2 were assigned from the germline V gene as MNHEY and SVGAGI. Between the V and J ends, shortened by 2 bases and 3 bases respectively, the junction contains 14 bases. The CDR3 spans 15 residues, from the cysteine through the phenylalanine. Left in the record is the CDR3 DNA by itself, 45 bases read in frame from the first base. Donors were 39 systemically healthy Caucasian individuals from Russia aged roughly 6 to 100 years. Roughly 9.5 milliliters of peripheral blood were drawn from each donor into EDTA-treated Vacutainer tubes. Ficoll-Paque density-gradient centrifugation was used to isolate PBMCs, with at least 6.5 million per sample. Trizol reagent was used to extract total RNA from PBMCs, with at least 6 micrograms per sample. The percentages of naive CD45RAhigh/CD27high T cells were determined by flow cytometry on a PBMC aliquot from every donor. To prepare the library, 5' RACE was applied. The instrument was an Illumina HiSeq 2500. A second PCR of roughly 6 to 11 cycles was performed with a sample-barcoded 5' primer and a J-beta primer mix. Each TCR beta cDNA molecule received a unique molecular identifier from a template-switch 5' adaptor carrying 12 random nucleotides. Each sample yielded at least 2.5 million CDR3-containing paired-end reads. First-strand cDNA was synthesized from all RNA with the Mint cDNA synthesis kit, primed by a TRBC-specific oligonucleotide. All cDNA was treated with uracil-DNA glycosylase and then went through a first 18-cycle PCR with the universal primers M1SS and BC2_uni_R. The paper's data handling went like this. Each sample was normalized by randomly selecting 1 million high-quality reads, each carrying a distinct molecular identifier. Reads sharing molecular identifiers were discarded rather than binned into consensus sequences. MiTCR, run with a Q25 quality threshold and the strictest error-elimination algorithm, handled CDR3 identification, clonotype clustering and error correction. Lower-bound total TCR beta diversity was estimated with a nonparametric unseen species model using Euler transformation. TCRdb ran its own pipeline on the public reads, namely fastp trimming at Q25 and MiXCR clone calling, and kept in-frame beta chains. For every CDR3 protein sequence, its rows merge into one entry that carries the most common genes and DNA. V and J calls and clone size were set by TCRdb, not the authors. A total of about 1.4 million distinct CDR3 sequences appear in this sample, approximately 59% of them only once. The top ten clonotypes cover more than 6% of the sample.

The chain was built from TRBV6-5 and TRBJ2-7, with an unclear D gene assignment. This receptor was identified in a man aged 18 to 30 in good health. The sequenced sample was blood. Read as DNA, the sequence is TGTGCCAGCAGTTACCGGGCCGCTGGAATCTACGAGCAGTACTTC. It encodes CASSYRAAGIYEQYF.